Shown below are 13 T cell receptor beta chains from a single sample sequenced in a study of tumor-infiltrating lymphocytes in primary liver carcinoma. The researchers produced TCR beta cDNA from roughly 500 ng total RNA with a constant-region primer. What produced the TCR beta libraries was three nested multiplex PCR rounds using slightly modified ARM-PCR. TRBV1-TRBV30 forward and Cbeta reverse primers drove the first two roughly 10-cycle rounds. MiXCR, applied by TCRdb to the multiplex PCR reads, yields one record per CDR3 protein. The sample consists of about 330,000 distinct CDR3 sequences, approximately 64% of them appearing once. It was unsorted whole blood that yielded blood RNA, and germline DNA was also extracted. Sequenced: peripheral blood. These receptors came from a man in his forties with primary liver carcinoma and hepatitis B virus infection.

As regards this clonotype: Germline and junction disagree at one end, which may indicate a read error. The chain uses TRBV6-1 and TRBJ2-1, with 12 bases lining up with TRBD2. Germline values: CDR1 MNHNS, CDR2 SASEGT. There are 15 residues in the CDR3. The CDR3 DNA is TGTACCAGCAGTGCGACTAGCGGGAGTCTGGATGAGCAGTTCTTC. This codes for CTSSATSGSLDEQFF.

The rearrangement joins TRBV30 to TRBJ1-1; D unclear. Germline loops: CDR1 GTSNPN, CDR2 SVGIG (reference sequence). The CDR3 has 13 amino acids. CDR3 loop: CGSQGDFNTEAFF. The CDR3 DNA sequence: TGTGGCTCTCAAGGAGACTTCAACACTGAAGCTTTCTTT.

Turning to this clonotype: A much larger clone differs by one base, so this may be a read error. The CDR3 coding sequence is TGTGACAGCAGTCACCCGGCGGAGGCCTATGGCTACACCTTC. Protein sequence: CDSSHPAEAYGYTF. The V and J genes are TRBV6-1 and TRBJ1-2, with D hard to call. Germline V gene data show CDR1 as MNHNS and CDR2 as SASEGT. The CDR3 sequence is 14 residues long.

The genes are TRBV11-1 and TRBJ2-2; D not certain. The CDR3 loop spans 14 amino acids. The V gene's germline CDR1 is SGHAT and CDR2 FQDESV (reference sequence). V lost 10 bases, J lost 6 bases, and 18 bases lay in between. The CDR3 sequence is CATKEPCDAGELFF. Here the CDR3 DNA reads TGTGCCACCAAGGAACCCTGTGATGCCGGGGAGCTGTTTTTT.

J is TRBJ2-3 and V is TRBV7-3; 9 nucleotides agree with TRBD2. V was clipped by 5 bases and J by 2 bases; unmatched bases: 8. The CDR3 loop spans 16 amino acids. The germline gives CDR1 SGHTA, CDR2 FQGTGA. The CDR3 region has the DNA TGTGCCAGCAGCGTCGGGGGCGGGAGGGACACAGATACGCAGTATTTT. This translates into CASSVGGGRDTDTQYF.

Concerning this clonotype itself: Possible read error: a much larger clone is one base away. The rearrangement joins TRBV6-1 to TRBJ2-7; 7 nucleotides align to TRBD1. Germline V gene data show CDR1 as MNHNS and CDR2 as SASEGT. V lost 8 bases, J lost 4 bases, and 23 bases stayed unmatched. The length of the CDR3 is 18 residues. CDR3 sequence: CASGPGQIEWGTYYEQYF. CDR3 nucleotide sequence: TGTGCCAGCGGACCGGGACAGATTGAGTGGGGGACGTATTACGAGCAGTACTTC.

This clonotype appeared many times. The chain carries TRBV10-2 and TRBJ2-7, with 7 bases identical to TRBD2. V lost 4 bases to trimming and J lost 2 bases; unmatched junction nucleotides: 8. CDR3 length: 15 amino acids. Germline assignment: CDR1 WSHSY and CDR2 SAAADI. CDR3 residues: CASSGGGGVPYEQYF. CDR3 coding DNA: TGCGCCAGCAGTGGCGGCGGGGGAGTGCCCTACGAGCAGTACTTC.

The V gene is TRBV29-1, the J gene TRBJ1-6, with D perhaps matching TRBD1 (6 bases). Germline V lookup: CDR1 SQVTM, CDR2 ANQGSEA. The CDR3 has 16 amino acids. Trimming stripped 7 bases from V and 3 bases from J, with 19 bases between. Here the CDR3 DNA reads TGCAGCGCCCCTCTAGGACAGAGCTTCTATAATTCACCCCTCCACTTT. Protein product: CSAPLGQSFYNSPLHF.

This chain joins TRBV29-1 and TRBJ2-5; TRBD2 agrees at 10 bases. V trimming: 4 bases; J trimming: 1 base; junction bases outside the gene matches: 3. Germline CDR1 reads SQVTM; CDR2 reads ANQGSEA. The CDR3 covers 14 residues. The CDR3 sequence: CSVALAGAQETQYF. CDR3 coding DNA: TGCAGCGTTGCTCTAGCGGGAGCCCAAGAGACCCAGTACTTC.

Only one count was recorded for this clonotype. This chain connects TRBV29-1 to TRBJ2-1, with 13 nucleotides matching TRBD2. The CDR3 is 18 amino acids. The V gene end was trimmed by 5 bases and the J gene end by 1 base; junction bases not matched to a gene: 11. Germline-derived CDR1 and CDR2 are SQVTM and ANQGSEA. The CDR3 bases are TGCAGCGTTAGGGGGACTAGCGGGACCCTAGCATCCTACAATGAGCAGTTCTTC. Protein product: CSVRGTSGTLASYNEQFF.

Comment on this clonotype: Sequence at one end of the junction differs from germline and may be a read error. V and J are TRBV10-3 and TRBJ1-1, with no clear D. Germline V lookup: CDR1 ENHRY, CDR2 SYGVKD. This CDR3 has 13 residues. The CDR3 sequence: CAINEQVNTEAFF. The CDR3 DNA sequence: TGTGCTATCAATGAGCAGGTGAACACTGAAGCTTTCTTT.

Concerning this clonotype: A much larger clone sits a single nucleotide away, making a read error possible. Likely a read error: the CDR3 ends without its conserved phenylalanine or tryptophan. The gene calls are TRBV12-3 or TRBV12-4 and TRBJ2-2, with 7 bases aligning to TRBD2. The CDR3 totals 15 residues. The ends lost 1 base at V and 1 base at J; junction bases unmatched: 0. CDR3 nucleotides: TGTGCCAGCAGTTTAGGCGGGAGGAACACCGGGGAGCTGTTTTCT. As protein: CASSLGGRNTGELFS.

This clonotype was observed a handful of times. A much larger clone sits a single nucleotide away, making a read error possible. This rearrangement joins TRBV6-5 to TRBJ2-2; 7 bases match TRBD1. V gave up 6 bases and J gave up 4 bases; unmatched junction bases: 8. The CDR3 totals 15 residues. Looked up from germline, CDR1 is MNHEY and CDR2 is SVGAGI. The CDR3 nucleotides are TGTGCCAGCAGGCTGGGACAGATACTCACCGGGGAGCTGTTTTTT. As protein: CASRLGQILTGELFF.